One sample yielded the 3 T cell receptor beta chains listed below, sequenced in a study of technical replicates of blood from a few donors. The table came from immunoSEQ multiplex PCR; TCRdb's copy has only in-frame clones and leaves some out. The sample lists around 84,000 clones, more than 80% occurring once. The sample consisted of T cells isolated from PBMCs. The receptor source for this set is a human donor in good health.

The V and J genes are TRBV7-8 and TRBJ2-6; tentatively, D is TRBD1 (6 bases). CDR3 size: 18 residues. The V end lost 4 bases, the J end lost 0 bases, and 16 bases lay between the germline ends. The germline V gene encodes CDR1 SGHVS and CDR2 FQNEAQ. CDR3 nucleotide sequence: TGTGCCAGCAGCTCAACCCAGGGGTCTTCCTCTGGGGCCAACGTCCTGACTTTC. This gives the protein CASSSTQGSSSGANVLTF.

The chain is built from TRBV7-7 and TRBJ2-6, with D possibly being TRBD1 (5 bases). This CDR3 is 16 amino acids long. Germline V gives CDR1 SSHAT, CDR2 FNYEAQ (reference sequence). V lost 5 bases to trimming and J lost 0 bases, with 11 bases between them. CDR3 nucleotides: TGTGCCAGCAGCAGGGGCGCAAGCTCTGGGGCCAACGTCCTGACTTTC. Residues: CASSRGASSGANVLTF. Full variable domain (rest looked up from reference TRBV7-7 and TRBJ2-6): GAGVSQSPRYKVTKRGQDVTLRCDPISSHATLYWYQQALGQGPEFLTYFNYEAQPDKSGLPSDRFSAERPEGSISTLTIQRTEQRDSAMYRCASSRGASSGANVLTFGAGSRLTVL.

The chain uses TRBV28 and TRBJ2-5; tentative D call: TRBD2 (6 bases). This CDR3 has 14 amino acids. Germline values: CDR1 MDHEN, CDR2 SYDVKM. The V end lost 8 bases, the J end lost 0 bases, and 13 bases lay between the germline ends. This chain's CDR3 is CASRLVGYQETQYF. CDR3 DNA: TGTGCCAGCCGACTAGTCGGGTACCAAGAGACCCAGTACTTC.